This TCR beta chain comes out of a study of blood T cell repertoires in COVID-19. This CDR3 region has 18 residues. Germline V gives CDR1 LGHDT, CDR2 YNNKEL (reference sequence). The V and J ends lost 2 bases and 4 bases, in that order; junction bases with no gene match: 15. The protocol was immunoSEQ multiplex PCR, while the TCRdb copy is restricted to in-frame clones and leaves out a portion. This table has approximately 210,000 clones, 80% to 85% appearing once. This chain joins TRBV3-1 (or the pseudogene TRBV3-2) and TRBJ2-7; TRBD2 matches at 9 bases. The sequence came from a man aged 25-45 years with active or convalescent COVID-19. The specimen sequenced was peripheral blood. CDR3 region: CASSQQGGRREGIYEQYF. CDR3 nucleotides: TGTGCCAGCAGCCAACAGGGGGGTAGGCGGGAGGGGATTTACGAGCAGTACTTC.